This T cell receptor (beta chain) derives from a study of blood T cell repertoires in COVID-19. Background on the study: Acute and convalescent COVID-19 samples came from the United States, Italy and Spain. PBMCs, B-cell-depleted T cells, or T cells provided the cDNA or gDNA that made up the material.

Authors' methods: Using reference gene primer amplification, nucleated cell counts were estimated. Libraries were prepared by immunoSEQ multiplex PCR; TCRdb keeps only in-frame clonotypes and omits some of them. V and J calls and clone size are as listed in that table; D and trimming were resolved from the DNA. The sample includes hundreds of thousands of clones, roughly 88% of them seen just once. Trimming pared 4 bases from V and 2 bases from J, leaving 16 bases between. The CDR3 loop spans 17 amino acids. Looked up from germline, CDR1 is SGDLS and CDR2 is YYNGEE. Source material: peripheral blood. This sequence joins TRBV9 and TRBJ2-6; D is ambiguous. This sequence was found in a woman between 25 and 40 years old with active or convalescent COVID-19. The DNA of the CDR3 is TGTGCCAGCAGCCCAGGATGGGTCAAGACTGGGGCCAACGTCCTGACTTTC. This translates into CASSPGWVKTGANVLTF.